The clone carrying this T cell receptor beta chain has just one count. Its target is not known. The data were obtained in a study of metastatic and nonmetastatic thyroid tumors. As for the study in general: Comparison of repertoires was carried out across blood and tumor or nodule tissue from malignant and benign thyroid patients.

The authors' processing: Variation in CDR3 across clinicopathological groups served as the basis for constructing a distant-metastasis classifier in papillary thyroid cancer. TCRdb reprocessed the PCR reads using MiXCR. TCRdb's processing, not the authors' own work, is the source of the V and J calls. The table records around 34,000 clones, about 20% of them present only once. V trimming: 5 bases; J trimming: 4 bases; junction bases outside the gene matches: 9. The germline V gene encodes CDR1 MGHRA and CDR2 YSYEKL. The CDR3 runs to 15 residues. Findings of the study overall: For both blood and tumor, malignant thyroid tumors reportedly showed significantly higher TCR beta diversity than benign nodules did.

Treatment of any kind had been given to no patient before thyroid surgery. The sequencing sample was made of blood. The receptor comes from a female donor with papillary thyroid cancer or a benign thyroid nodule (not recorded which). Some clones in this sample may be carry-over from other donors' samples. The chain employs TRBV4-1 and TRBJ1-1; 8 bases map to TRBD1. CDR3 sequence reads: CASSLDQGATTEAFF. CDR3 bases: TGCGCCAGCAGCTTGGATCAGGGGGCGACCACTGAAGCTTTCTTT.